The next 9 T cell receptor beta chains were all read from a single sample in a study of response to subunit inactivated influenza vaccine (dated by TCRdb to about 2018). The receptor library was made with RT-PCR. Sequencing used an Illumina HiSeq 2500. The raw public reads went through TCRdb reprocessing: fastp at Q25, MiXCR clone calling, in-frame beta chains kept. Each entry is one CDR3 protein sequence, shown with its most common DNA and genes. The sample yields about 800,000 distinct CDR3 sequences; about 20% were counted once. The biggest ten clones account for 10% of the sample. The sample here was PBMCs from blood, taken roughly 5 days after vaccination. These receptors were collected from a man between 50 and 59 years old who received an inactivated influenza vaccine. Donor details come from another sample of the same person, matched by shared clones.

There are a few counts of this clonotype. The chain joins TRBV29-1 to TRBJ2-3; D is unclear. CDR3 length: 10 amino acids. Trimming shortened V by 7 bases and J by 6 bases, and 8 bases separated the two germline ends. Per germline, CDR1 SQVTM and CDR2 ANQGSEA. CDR3 bases: TGCAGCGCTGTAGGGGATACGCAGTATTTT. Protein product: CSAVGDTQYF.

This clonotype was found a few times. The V and J genes are TRBV12-3 or TRBV12-4 and TRBJ2-3, with 7 bases lining up with TRBD2. The CDR3 spans 16 residues. The trim removed 5 bases at V and 1 base at J, leaving 9 bases unmatched. The CDR3 sequence is CASSPSGRGGTDTQYF. CDR3 in DNA: TGTGCCAGCAGTCCCAGTGGGAGGGGCGGCACAGATACGCAGTATTTT.

The chain combines TRBV29-1 with TRBJ2-7; perhaps TRBD1 as D (5 bases). V was cut by 3 bases and J by 6 bases, with 12 bases left in between. CDR1 is SQVTM and CDR2 is ANQGSEA in the germline V gene. This CDR3 has 12 amino acids. The CDR3 spells CSVEGQGSEQYF. As DNA, the CDR3 is TGCAGCGTTGAGGGGCAGGGTAGCGAGCAGTACTTC.

V and J are TRBV28 and TRBJ2-7; 8 bases are a match to TRBD1. Trimming took 5 bases from V and 5 from J; bases not matched to a gene: 8. CDR1 and CDR2 from the germline V gene are MDHEN and SYDVKM. This CDR3 comprises 14 residues. The CDR3 protein is CASSTRTGSNEQYF. In DNA, the CDR3 is TGTGCCAGCAGTACTAGGACAGGGAGCAACGAGCAGTACTTC.

The chain couples TRBV10-2 to TRBJ2-7; 7 nucleotides agree with TRBD2. The CDR3 loop spans 13 amino acids. Germline loops: CDR1 WSHSY, CDR2 SAAADI. The V gene end was trimmed by 4 bases and the J gene end by 5 bases; junction bases not matched to a gene: 5. DNA for the CDR3: TGCGCCAGCAGTGTGGGGGGGAGCCACGAGCAGTACTTC. It codes for CASSVGGSHEQYF.

The CDR3 region is CASSLGQGRIQETQYF. The CDR3 nucleotides are TGCGCCAGCAGCTTGGGACAGGGCAGAATCCAAGAGACCCAGTACTTC. The V and J genes are TRBV5-1 and TRBJ2-5, with 7 bases that match TRBD1. CDR3 length equals 16 residues. Germline lookup yields CDR1 SGHRS and CDR2 YFSETQ. Trimming took 0 bases from V and 1 from J; bases not matched to a gene: 6.

The chain is built from TRBV6-5 and TRBJ2-3; TRBD2 is a possible D gene (6 bases). This CDR3 spans 15 amino acids. Germline V gene lookup returns CDR1 MNHEY and CDR2 SVGAGI. The V end was cut by 0 bases, the J end by 6 bases, with 13 bases between. This CDR3 is CASSYSNAGLDTQYF. CDR3 coding DNA: TGTGCCAGCAGTTACTCGAACGCGGGGTTGGATACGCAGTATTTT.

This clonotype was recorded once. This may come from a read error, since a much larger clone is one base off. The chain uses TRBV15 and TRBJ2-3, with D unclear. The V end was cut by 4 bases, the J end by 8 bases, with 13 bases between. The CDR3 is made up of 13 amino acids. Germline assignment: CDR1 LNHNV and CDR2 YYDKDF (reference sequence). CDR3 protein: CATSKARAVTQYF. The CDR3 bases are TGTGCCACCAGCAAAGCCCGTGCAGTTACGCAGTATTTT. Full variable domain (missing parts from reference TRBV15 and TRBJ2-3): DAMVIQNPRYQVTQFGKPVTLSCSQTLNHNVMYWYQQKSSQAPKLLFHYYDKDFNNEADTPDNFQSRRPNTSFCFLDIRSPGLGDTAMYLCATSKARAVTQYFGPGTRLTVL.

V and J are TRBV15 and TRBJ2-1, with D maybe TRBD2 (5 bases). The CDR3 sequence is 14 residues long. Trimming pared 1 base from V and 4 bases from J, leaving 8 bases between. Germline CDR1 and CDR2: LNHNV and YYDKDF (reference sequence). CDR3 nucleotides: TGTGCCACCAGCAGAGGAGGGCTGTACAATGAGCAGTTCTTC. Its protein product is CATSRGGLYNEQFF.